This is a list of T cell receptor beta chains from one sample in a study of cytomegalovirus exposure and HLA in healthy donors. Sequencing used immunoSEQ multiplex PCR; TCRdb keeps in-frame clones, though not all of them. This table has roughly 120,000 clones, roughly 77% appearing once. The sample comprised PBMCs. The source is a man aged 25 to 40 in good health and CMV-seronegative. Each CDR3 is given with its conserved first and last residue. D genes are given only for firm matches. Clone size is given for some rows only: seen once, a few or many times, or a class if the clone is expanded.

>TRBJ1-1|few|TRBV5-1|-
CASRYTGNTEAFF
TGCGCCAGCAGATATACAGGGAACACTGAAGCTTTCTTT
>TRBJ2-1|-|TRBV2|TRBD1
CASSEVGQGYNEQFF
TGTGCCAGCAGTGAAGTGGGACAGGGGTACAATGAGCAGTTCTTC
>TRBJ2-7|few|TRBV29-1|-
CSVETSYEQYF
TGCAGCGTTGAGACAAGCTACGAGCAGTACTTC
>TRBJ2-7|-|TRBV28|TRBD1
CASSQGAPYEQYF
TGTGCCAGCAGCCAGGGGGCCCCCTACGAGCAGTACTTC
>TRBJ1-1|-|TRBV15|TRBD1
CATSDPGQSTEAFF
TGTGCCACCAGCGATCCGGGACAGAGCACTGAAGCTTTCTTT
>TRBJ2-7|-|TRBV7-2|TRBD1
CASSLEDRGGGEQYF
TGTGCCAGCAGCTTAGAGGACAGGGGAGGGGGTGAGCAGTACTTC
>TRBJ2-3|-|TRBV9|TRBD2
CASSASGEQGDTQYF
TGTGCCAGCAGCGCTAGCGGGGAGCAGGGAGATACGCAGTATTTT
>TRBJ2-1|-|TRBV7-9|TRBD2
CASSSGTSGNNEQFF
TGTGCCAGCAGCTCCGGGACTAGCGGTAACAATGAGCAGTTCTTC
>TRBJ2-3|-|TRBV2|-
CATPRGINPDTQYF
TGTGCCACCCCGCGCGGGATCAACCCAGATACGCAGTATTTT
>TRBJ2-3|few|TRBV6-1|-
CASSKGGGSSTDTQYF
TGTGCCAGCAGTAAAGGGGGAGGCTCTAGCACAGATACGCAGTATTTT
>TRBJ1-4|-|TRBV6-1|-
CASSPRGEFEKLFF
TGTGCCAGCAGCCCTAGGGGCGAGTTTGAAAAACTGTTTTTT
>TRBJ1-1|-|TRBV6-5|-
CASRTTRGGPEAFF
TGTGCCAGCAGAACCACAAGGGGTGGGCCTGAAGCTTTCTTT
>TRBJ1-5|-|TRBV2|-
CASSEGPPAGRMDQPQHF
TGTGCCAGCAGTGAAGGGCCACCGGCTGGGAGGATGGATCAGCCCCAGCATTTT
>TRBJ1-1|-|TRBV10-3|TRBD1
CATLGQGEAEAFF
TGTGCCACCTTAGGACAGGGGGAGGCTGAAGCTTTCTTT
>TRBJ1-6|-|TRBV6-5|-
CASSSELVASPLHF
TGTGCCAGCAGTTCCGAACTTGTTGCTTCACCCCTCCACTTT
>TRBJ1-5|-|TRBV6-1|-
CASNSRRTNQPQHF
TGTGCCAGCAATTCCCGCAGGACTAATCAGCCCCAGCATTTT
>TRBJ1-2|once|TRBV6-5|-
CASTDNPGNGYTF
TGTGCCAGCACCGATAATCCAGGGAATGGCTACACCTTC
>TRBJ2-1|-|TRBV6-5|-
CASSYLGGPPYNEQFF
TGTGCCAGCAGTTACTTAGGGGGACCACCATACAATGAGCAGTTCTTC
>TRBJ2-6|-|TRBV13|-
CASSPRSGANVLTF
TGTGCCAGCAGCCCCAGATCTGGGGCCAACGTCCTGACTTTC
>TRBJ2-1|-|TRBV2|-
CASSEETGREQFF
TGTGCCAGCAGTGAGGAAACTGGGAGGGAGCAGTTCTTC
>TRBJ2-1|-|TRBV9|TRBD2
CASSVEGLAGYNEQFF
TGTGCCAGCAGCGTAGAGGGACTAGCGGGGTACAATGAGCAGTTCTTC
>TRBJ2-5|-|TRBV5-4|TRBD1
CASSSGQDGQETQYF
TGTGCCAGCAGCTCCGGACAGGATGGGCAAGAGACCCAGTACTTC
>TRBJ2-7|-|TRBV2|-
CASRRDTSYEQYF
TGTGCCAGCAGACGGGACACGTCCTACGAGCAGTACTTC
>TRBJ1-2|-|TRBV5-4|-
CASSLPVNYGYTF
TGTGCCAGCAGCTTGCCGGTTAACTATGGCTACACCTTC
>TRBJ1-1|-|TRBV5-5|-
CASSPRGQFTEAFF
TGTGCCAGCAGCCCCCGAGGACAGTTTACTGAAGCTTTCTTT
>TRBJ2-7|-|TRBV9|TRBD2
CASSPGTSGYEQYF
TGTGCCAGCAGCCCAGGGACTAGCGGCTACGAGCAGTACTTC
>TRBJ1-1|once|TRBV5-1|-
CASSSETRNTEAFF
TGCGCCAGCAGCTCTGAGACTCGAAACACTGAAGCTTTCTTT
>TRBJ1-1|-|TRBV27|TRBD1
CAVRGQGANEAFF
TGTGCAGTGAGGGGACAGGGGGCGAATGAAGCTTTCTTT
>TRBJ2-5|few|TRBV12-2|-
CASRLYGGARGQETQYF
TGTGCAAGTCGCTTATACGGGGGGGCCCGGGGCCAAGAGACCCAGTACTTC
>TRBJ1-2|-|TRBV5-4|-
CASSPGGNYGYTF
TGTGCCAGCAGCCCCGGGGGTAACTATGGCTACACCTTC
>TRBJ2-1|once|TRBV7-7|-
CASSLAIAREQFF
TGTGCTAGCAGCTTAGCGATAGCTCGTGAGCAGTTCTTC
>TRBJ2-2|-|TRBV25-1|-
CASSGQDHAGELFF
TGTGCCAGCAGTGGACAGGACCATGCCGGGGAGCTGTTTTTT
>TRBJ2-1|-|TRBV7-8|TRBD2
CASSLALLAEYNEQFF
TGTGCCAGCAGCTTAGCGCTCCTAGCGGAATACAATGAGCAGTTCTTC
>TRBJ2-7|-|TRBV27|-
CASSLSGSKTYEQYF
TGTGCCAGCAGTTTATCGGGCAGTAAGACCTACGAGCAGTACTTC
>TRBJ1-3|-|TRBV6-5|-
CASSPPGVGNTIYF
TGTGCCAGCAGCCCCCCAGGGGTCGGAAACACCATATATTTT
>TRBJ1-5|few|TRBV28|TRBD1
CASSRDRGSWQPQHF
TGTGCCAGCAGCCGAGACAGGGGAAGTTGGCAGCCCCAGCATTTT
>TRBJ2-2|-|TRBV27|TRBD2
CASTGGITGELFF
TGTGCCAGCACGGGGGGGATCACCGGGGAGCTGTTTTTT
>TRBJ2-2|-|TRBV7-8|-
CASSHREGELFF
TGTGCCAGCAGCCACCGGGAGGGGGAGCTGTTTTTT
>TRBJ2-1|-|TRBV10-3|TRBD1
CAITPRTGGTEDEQFF
TGTGCCATCACCCCCAGGACAGGGGGGACGGAGGATGAGCAGTTCTTC
>TRBJ2-6|few|TRBV28|-
CASSLADSSSGANVLTF
TGTGCCAGCAGTTTGGCGGATTCGAGCTCTGGGGCCAACGTCCTGACTTTC
>TRBJ1-4|-|TRBV28|-
CASSQGIEKLFF
TGTGCCAGCAGTCAGGGGATCGAAAAACTGTTTTTT